This T cell receptor beta chain was observed in a study of blood T cell repertoires in COVID-19. Study as a whole: Both acute and convalescent COVID-19 samples were obtained from the United States, Italy and Spain. Sources were T cells, B-cell-depleted T cells, or PBMCs; the material itself was cDNA or gDNA.

In the authors' workflow: Estimation of nucleated cell counts relied on the amplification of reference gene primers. TCRdb's table, derived via immunoSEQ multiplex PCR, lists solely in-frame clones and lacks some. V, J and clone size are taken as reported in that table, and D and trimming were inferred from the DNA itself. The data contain about 270,000 clones, about 80% of them singletons. V dropped 6 bases and J dropped 0 bases, with 14 bases sitting between them. The CDR3 extends over 15 amino acids. Germline V gene lookup returns CDR1 SGHAT and CDR2 FQNNGV. The V call is TRBV11-2, the J call TRBJ1-1; D is unclear. The clonotype comes from a human donor in a cohort sampled during active COVID-19. Sequenced input: peripheral blood. The DNA for the CDR3 is TGTGCCAGCAGTCTCACCGGCGGGATGAACACTGAAGCTTTCTTT. Translating it yields CASSLTGGMNTEAFF.